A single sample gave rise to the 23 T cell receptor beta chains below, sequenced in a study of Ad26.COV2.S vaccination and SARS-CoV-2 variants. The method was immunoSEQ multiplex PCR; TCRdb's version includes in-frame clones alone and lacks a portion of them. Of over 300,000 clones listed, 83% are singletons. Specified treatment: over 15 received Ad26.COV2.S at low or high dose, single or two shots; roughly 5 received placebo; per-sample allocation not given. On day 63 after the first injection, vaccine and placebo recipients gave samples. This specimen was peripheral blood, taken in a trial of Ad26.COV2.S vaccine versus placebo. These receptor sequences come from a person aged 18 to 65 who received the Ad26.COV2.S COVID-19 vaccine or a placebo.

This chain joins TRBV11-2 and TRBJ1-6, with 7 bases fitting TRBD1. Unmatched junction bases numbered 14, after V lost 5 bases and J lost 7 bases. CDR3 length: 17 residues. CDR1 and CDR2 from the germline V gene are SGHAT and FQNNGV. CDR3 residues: CASSARRVAGGNSPLHF. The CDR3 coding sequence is TGTGCCAGCAGCGCGCGACGCGTGGCAGGGGGGAATTCACCCCTCCACTTT.

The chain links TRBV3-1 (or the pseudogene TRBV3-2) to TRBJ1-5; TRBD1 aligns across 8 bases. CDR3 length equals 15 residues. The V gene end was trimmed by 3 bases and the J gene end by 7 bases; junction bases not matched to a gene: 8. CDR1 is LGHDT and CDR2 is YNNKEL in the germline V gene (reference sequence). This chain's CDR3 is CASSHVKNRGQPQHF. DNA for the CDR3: TGTGCCAGCAGCCATGTTAAGAACAGGGGGCAGCCCCAGCATTTT.

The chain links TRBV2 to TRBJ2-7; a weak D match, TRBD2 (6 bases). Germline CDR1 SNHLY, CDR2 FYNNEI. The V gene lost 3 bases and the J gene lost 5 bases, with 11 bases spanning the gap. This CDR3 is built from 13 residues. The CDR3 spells CASSEGGYHEQYF. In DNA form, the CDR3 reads TGTGCCAGCAGTGAGGGAGGTTACCACGAGCAGTACTTC.

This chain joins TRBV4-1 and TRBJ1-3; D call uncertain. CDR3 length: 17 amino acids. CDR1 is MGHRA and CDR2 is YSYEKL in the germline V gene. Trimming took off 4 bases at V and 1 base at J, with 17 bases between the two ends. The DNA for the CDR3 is TGCGCCAGCAGCCTCCTTTCCATCCGAATGTCTGGAAACACCATATATTTT. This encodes CASSLLSIRMSGNTIYF.

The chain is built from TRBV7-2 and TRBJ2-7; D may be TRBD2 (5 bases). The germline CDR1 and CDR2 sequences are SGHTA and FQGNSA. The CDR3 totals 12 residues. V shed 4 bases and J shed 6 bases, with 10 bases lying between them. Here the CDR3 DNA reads TGTGCCAGCAGCTCCCGAGGGCCCGAGCAGTACTTC. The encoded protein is CASSSRGPEQYF.

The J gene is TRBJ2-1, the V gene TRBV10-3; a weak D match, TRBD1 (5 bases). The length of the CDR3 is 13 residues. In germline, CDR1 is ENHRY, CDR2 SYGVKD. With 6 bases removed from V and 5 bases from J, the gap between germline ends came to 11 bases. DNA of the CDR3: TGTGCCATCAGAACGGACACCCACAATGAGCAGTTCTTC. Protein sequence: CAIRTDTHNEQFF.

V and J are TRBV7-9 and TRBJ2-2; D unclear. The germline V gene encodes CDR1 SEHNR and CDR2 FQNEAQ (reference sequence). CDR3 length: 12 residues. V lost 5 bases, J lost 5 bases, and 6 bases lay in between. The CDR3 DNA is TGTGCCAGCAGCCGTGTAACCGGGGAGCTGTTTTTT. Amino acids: CASSRVTGELFF.

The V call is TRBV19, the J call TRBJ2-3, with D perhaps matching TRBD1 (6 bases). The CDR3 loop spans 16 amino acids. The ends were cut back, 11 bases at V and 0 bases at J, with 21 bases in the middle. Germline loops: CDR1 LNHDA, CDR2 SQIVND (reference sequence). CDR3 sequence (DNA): TGTGCCTCCAACAGGGACCCGGGAAGCAGCACAGATACGCAGTATTTT. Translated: CASNRDPGSSTDTQYF.

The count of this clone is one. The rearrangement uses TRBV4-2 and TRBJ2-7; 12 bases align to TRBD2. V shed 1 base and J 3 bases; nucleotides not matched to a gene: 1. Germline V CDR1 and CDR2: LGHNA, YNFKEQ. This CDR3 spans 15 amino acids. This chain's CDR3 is CASSQGTSGVYEQYF. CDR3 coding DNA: TGTGCCAGCAGCCAAGGGACTAGCGGGGTCTACGAGCAGTACTTC.

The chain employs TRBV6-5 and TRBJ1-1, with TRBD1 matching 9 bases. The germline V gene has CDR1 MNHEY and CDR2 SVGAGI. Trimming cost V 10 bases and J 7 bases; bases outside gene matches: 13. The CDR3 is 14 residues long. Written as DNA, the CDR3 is TGTGCCAACCGGGACAGGGACGGCCAAAGTGAAGCTTTCTTT. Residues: CANRDRDGQSEAFF.

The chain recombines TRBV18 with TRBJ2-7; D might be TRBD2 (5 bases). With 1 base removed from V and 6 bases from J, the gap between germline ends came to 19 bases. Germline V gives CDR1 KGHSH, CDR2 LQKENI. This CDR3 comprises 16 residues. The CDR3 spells CASSPLIGGSRIEQYF. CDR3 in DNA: TGTGCCAGCTCACCACTCATCGGTGGGAGTCGTATCGAGCAGTACTTC.

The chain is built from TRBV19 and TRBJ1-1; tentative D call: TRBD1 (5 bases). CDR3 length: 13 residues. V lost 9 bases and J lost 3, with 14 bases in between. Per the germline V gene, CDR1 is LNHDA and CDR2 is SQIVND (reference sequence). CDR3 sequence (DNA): TGTGCCAGCACCACATGGGACGACACTGAAGCTTTCTTT. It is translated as CASTTWDDTEAFF.

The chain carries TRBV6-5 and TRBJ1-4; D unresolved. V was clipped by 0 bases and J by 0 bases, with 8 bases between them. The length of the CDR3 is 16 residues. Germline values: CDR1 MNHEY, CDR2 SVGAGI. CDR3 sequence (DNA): TGTGCCAGCAGTTACTCTGCCAGAACAACTAATGAAAAACTGTTTTTT. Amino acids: CASSYSARTTNEKLFF.

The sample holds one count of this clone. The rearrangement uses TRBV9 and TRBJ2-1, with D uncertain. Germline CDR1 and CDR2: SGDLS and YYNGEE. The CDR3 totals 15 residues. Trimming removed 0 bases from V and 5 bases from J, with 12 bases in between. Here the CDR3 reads CASSVDGWDDNEQFF. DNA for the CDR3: TGTGCCAGCAGCGTAGATGGGTGGGATGACAATGAGCAGTTCTTC.

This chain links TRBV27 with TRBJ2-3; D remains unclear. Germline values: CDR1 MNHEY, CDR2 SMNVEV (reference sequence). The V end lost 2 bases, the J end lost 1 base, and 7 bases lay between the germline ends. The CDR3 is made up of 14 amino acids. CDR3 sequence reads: CASSLGIRTDTQYF. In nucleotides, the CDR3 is TGTGCCAGCAGTTTAGGGATACGCACAGATACGCAGTATTTT.

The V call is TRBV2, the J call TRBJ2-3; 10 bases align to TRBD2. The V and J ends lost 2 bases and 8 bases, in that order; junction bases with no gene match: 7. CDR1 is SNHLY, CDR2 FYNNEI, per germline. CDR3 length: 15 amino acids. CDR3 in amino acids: CASSEIQRGGLTQYF. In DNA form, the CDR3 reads TGTGCCAGCAGTGAAATCCAGCGGGGGGGCCTTACGCAGTATTTT.

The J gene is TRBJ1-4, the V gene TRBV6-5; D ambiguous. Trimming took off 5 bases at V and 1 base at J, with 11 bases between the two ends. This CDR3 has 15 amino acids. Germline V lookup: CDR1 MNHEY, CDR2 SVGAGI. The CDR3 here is CASSPEWGTNEKLFF. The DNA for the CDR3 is TGTGCCAGCAGTCCCGAGTGGGGAACTAATGAAAAACTGTTTTTT.

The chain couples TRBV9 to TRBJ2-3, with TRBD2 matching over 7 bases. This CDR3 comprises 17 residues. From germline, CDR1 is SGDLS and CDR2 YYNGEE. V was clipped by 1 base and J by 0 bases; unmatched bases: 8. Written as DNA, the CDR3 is TGTGCCAGCAGCGTAATCGGCGGGGGAGATAGCACAGATACGCAGTATTTT. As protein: CASSVIGGGDSTDTQYF.

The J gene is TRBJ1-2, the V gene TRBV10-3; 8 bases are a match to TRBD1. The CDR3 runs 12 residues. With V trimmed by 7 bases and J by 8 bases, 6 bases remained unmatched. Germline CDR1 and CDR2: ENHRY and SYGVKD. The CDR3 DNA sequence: TGTGCCATCAAACAGGGGGAAGGAGGCTACACCTTC. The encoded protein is CAIKQGEGGYTF.

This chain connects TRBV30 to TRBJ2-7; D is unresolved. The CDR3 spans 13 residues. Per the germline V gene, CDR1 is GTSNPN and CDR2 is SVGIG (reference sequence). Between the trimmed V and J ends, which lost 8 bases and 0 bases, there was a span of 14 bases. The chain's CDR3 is CASDGESSYEQYF. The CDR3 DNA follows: TGTGCCAGCGACGGCGAGAGCTCCTACGAGCAGTACTTC.

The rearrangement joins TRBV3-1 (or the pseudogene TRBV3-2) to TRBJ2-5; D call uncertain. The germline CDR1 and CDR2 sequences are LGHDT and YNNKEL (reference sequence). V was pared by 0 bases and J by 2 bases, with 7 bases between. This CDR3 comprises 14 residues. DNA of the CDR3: TGTGCCAGCAGCCAAGAGACGGAACAAGAGACCCAGTACTTC. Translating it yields CASSQETEQETQYF.

This chain's CDR3 is CASSHGTPDGPDTQYF. DNA for the CDR3: TGTGCCAGCAGCCACGGGACACCTGACGGTCCAGATACGCAGTATTTT. The chain couples TRBV7-3 to TRBJ2-3, with D maybe TRBD1 (6 bases). V was clipped by 5 bases and J by 4 bases, with 19 bases between them. The CDR3 is 16 residues long. The germline V gene has CDR1 SGHTA and CDR2 FQGTGA.

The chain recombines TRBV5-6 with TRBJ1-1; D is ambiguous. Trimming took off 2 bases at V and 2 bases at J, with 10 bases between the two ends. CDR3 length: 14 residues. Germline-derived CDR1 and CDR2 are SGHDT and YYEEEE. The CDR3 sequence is CASSLDPRNTEAFF. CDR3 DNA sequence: TGTGCCAGCAGCTTAGATCCAAGAAACACTGAAGCTTTCTTT. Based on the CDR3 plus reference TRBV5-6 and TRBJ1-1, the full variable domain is DAGVTQSPTHLIKTRGQQVTLRCSPKSGHDTVSWYQQALGQGPQFIFQYYEEEERQRGNFPDRFSGHQFPNYSSELNVNALLLGDSALYLCASSLDPRNTEAFFGQGTRLTVV.